This TCR beta chain was sequenced during a study of cytomegalovirus exposure and HLA in healthy donors. This CDR3 has 13 residues. Germline CDR1 GTSNPN, CDR2 SVGIG (reference sequence). Regarding this clone: Antigen: not known.

General study results and limits: More than 15,000 TCR beta sequences were associated with HLA alleles at 0.05 false discovery rate in a later analysis. TCR association rates varied by HLA locus in a later analysis, with DRB1 highest and HLA-C lowest. Most subjects had HLA-A and HLA-B alleles reportedly predicted accurately by TCR beta sequences.

PCR involved 60 Vbeta and 13 Jbeta primers. Produced via immunoSEQ multiplex PCR; TCRdb's table is partial and in-frame only. The profile shows approximately 190,000 clones, 84% of them singletons. The chain recombines TRBV30 with TRBJ2-5; tentative D call: TRBD1 (7 bases). The J call may be mistaken, given a closer DNA end match to TRBJ2-7. This TCR derives from a woman aged 45-60 years in good health and CMV-seropositive. Sequencing used PBMCs. The CDR3 here is CAWSGRQGGEQYF. DNA for the CDR3: TGTGCCTGGAGTGGTCGGCAGGGGGGCGAGCAGTACTTC.